This entry is about one TCR beta chain. Its matching antigen is unknown. The germline gives CDR1 LGHNT, CDR2 FRNRAP. The CDR3 totals 14 residues. The J segment lost 5 bases and the V segment lost 7 bases, leaving 5 bases of the junction unmatched. All of the isolated RNA was reverse transcribed, so expressed TCRB transcripts were sequenced. The protocol was immunoSEQ multiplex PCR, while the TCRdb copy is restricted to in-frame clones and leaves out a portion. The sample shows 25,000 to 30,000 clones, around half of them seen only once. The sample originates from a study of beta chain features in type 1 diabetes. Study-wide results and caveats: The study found moderately but significantly shorter TCRB CDR3s in all four CD4+ subsets of Type 1 diabetes patients. For type 1 diabetes patients, VDJ junctions showed fewer insertions and more deletions. Comparison showed that naive, central memory and Treg TCRB repertoires appeared more similar among patients than among healthy donors.

Without exception, sorted populations had purity beyond 95%. This receptor was obtained from a man aged 30-40 years with type 1 diabetes. Sequencing was carried out using stem cell memory CD4+ T cells from blood. The gene calls are TRBV12-5 and TRBJ2-3, with TRBD1 matching over 11 bases. The CDR3 bases are TGTGCTAGTGCACGGGACAGGGGGGGAGATACGCAGTATTTT. Translating gives CASARDRGGDTQYF.